This TCR beta chain was sequenced for a study of blood T cell repertoires in COVID-19. Study context: Samples taken during acute and convalescent COVID-19 were collected in the United States, Italy and Spain. T cells, B-cell-depleted T cells, or PBMCs provided the cDNA or gDNA that served as material.

Original data processing: Amplification of reference gene primers provided the estimated nucleated cell counts. Repertoires were generated with immunoSEQ multiplex PCR, while TCRdb's copy carries only in-frame clones and drops some. V, J and clone size reflect that table, while D and trimming were determined from the DNA. The sample lists tens of thousands of clones, roughly 80% seen once, with approximately 12% in the top ten. J gave up 4 bases and V 0 bases, and 5 bases lay outside the gene matches. This CDR3 is built from 15 residues. Germline lookup yields CDR1 MNHNS and CDR2 SASEGT. The chain is built from TRBV6-1 and TRBJ2-7; TRBD2 agrees at 8 bases. The receptor's source is a human donor in a cohort sampled during active COVID-19. The sample consisted of peripheral blood. In DNA, the CDR3 is TGTGCCAGCAGTGAAGCCGGGACTAGTATTTACGAGCAGTACTTC. This codes for CASSEAGTSIYEQYF.